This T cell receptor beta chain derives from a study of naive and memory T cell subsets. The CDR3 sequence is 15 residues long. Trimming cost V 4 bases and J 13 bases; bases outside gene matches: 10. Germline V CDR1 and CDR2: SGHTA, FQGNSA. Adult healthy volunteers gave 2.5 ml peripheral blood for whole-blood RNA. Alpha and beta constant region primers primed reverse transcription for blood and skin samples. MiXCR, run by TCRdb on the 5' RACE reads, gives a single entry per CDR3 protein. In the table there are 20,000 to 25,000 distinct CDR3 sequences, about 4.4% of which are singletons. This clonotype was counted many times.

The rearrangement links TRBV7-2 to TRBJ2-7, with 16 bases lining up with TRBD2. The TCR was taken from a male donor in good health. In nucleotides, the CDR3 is TGTGCCAGCAGCTCCCCCGGGACTAGCGGGAGGGCCGGTTACTTC. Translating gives CASSSPGTSGRAGYF. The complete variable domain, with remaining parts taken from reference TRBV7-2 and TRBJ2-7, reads GAGVSQSPSNKVTEKGKDVELRCDPISGHTALYWYRQSLGQGLEFLIYFQGNSAPDKSGLPSDRFSAERTGGSVSTLTIQRTQQEDSAVYLCASSSPGTSGRAGYFGPGTRLTVT.